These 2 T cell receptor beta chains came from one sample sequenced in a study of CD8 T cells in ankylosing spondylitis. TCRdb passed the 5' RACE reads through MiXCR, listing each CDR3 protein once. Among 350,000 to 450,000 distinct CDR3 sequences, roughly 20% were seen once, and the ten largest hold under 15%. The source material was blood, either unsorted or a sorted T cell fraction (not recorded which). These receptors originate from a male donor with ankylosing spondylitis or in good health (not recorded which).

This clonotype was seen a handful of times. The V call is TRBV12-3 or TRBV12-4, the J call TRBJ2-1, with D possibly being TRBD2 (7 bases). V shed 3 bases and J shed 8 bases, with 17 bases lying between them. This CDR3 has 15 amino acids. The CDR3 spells CASSFWGGSVDEQFF. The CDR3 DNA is TGTGCCAGCAGTTTTTGGGGGGGCAGTGTCGATGAGCAGTTCTTC.

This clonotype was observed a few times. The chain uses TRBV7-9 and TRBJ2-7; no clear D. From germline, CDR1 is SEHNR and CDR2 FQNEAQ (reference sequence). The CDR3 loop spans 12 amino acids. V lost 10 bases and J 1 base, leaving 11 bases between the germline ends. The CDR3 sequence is CATNGPSYEQYF. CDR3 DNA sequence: TGTGCCACCAATGGACCTTCCTACGAGCAGTACTTC.